This TCR beta chain was captured in a study of blood T cell repertoires in COVID-19. Repertoires were generated with immunoSEQ multiplex PCR, while TCRdb's copy carries only in-frame clones and drops some. The sample lists roughly 74,000 clones; 85% to 90% were seen once. Participants, about 18 to 89 years old, spanned 24 US areas. This CDR3 spans 12 amino acids. V was shortened by 9 bases and J by 0 bases, with 9 bases between the two germline ends. Germline V gene sequence: CDR1 ENHRY, CDR2 SYGVKD. Sequencing was performed on PBMCs or T cells enriched from blood (not recorded which). This chain links TRBV10-3 with TRBJ2-7; possibly TRBD1 for D (5 bases). The TCR originated in a woman in her forties or fifties with acute COVID-19. CDR3 amino acids: CAIQGISYEQYF. The CDR3 nucleotides read TGTGCCATTCAGGGTATCTCCTACGAGCAGTACTTC.